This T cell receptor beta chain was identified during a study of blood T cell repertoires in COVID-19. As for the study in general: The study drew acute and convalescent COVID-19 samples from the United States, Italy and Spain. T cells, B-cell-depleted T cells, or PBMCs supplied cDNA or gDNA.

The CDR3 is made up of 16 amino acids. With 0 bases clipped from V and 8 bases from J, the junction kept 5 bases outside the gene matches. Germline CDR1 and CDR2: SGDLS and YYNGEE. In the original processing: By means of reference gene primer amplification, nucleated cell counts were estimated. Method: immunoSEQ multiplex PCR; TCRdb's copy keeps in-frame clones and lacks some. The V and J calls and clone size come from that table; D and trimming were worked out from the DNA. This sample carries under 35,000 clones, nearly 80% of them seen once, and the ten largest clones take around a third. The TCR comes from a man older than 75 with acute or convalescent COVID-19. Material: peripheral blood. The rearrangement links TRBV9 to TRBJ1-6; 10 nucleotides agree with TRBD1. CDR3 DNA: TGTGCCAGCAGCGTAGGGAGGGACAGGGGACATTCACCCCTCCACTTT. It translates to CASSVGRDRGHSPLHF.